This TCR beta chain emerged from a study of identical twins. A few counts support this clonotype. With template switching, a universal primer site was added, and the cDNA carried unique molecular identifiers. TCRdb fed the 5' RACE reads into MiXCR, producing one record per CDR3 protein. The sample holds 200,000 to 300,000 distinct CDR3 sequences, over 9.5% seen once. Germline CDR1 is KGHDR and CDR2 is SFDVKD. The CDR3 consists of 12 residues. Unmatched junction bases numbered 1, after V lost 3 bases and J lost 9 bases. Sequenced sample: memory T cells sorted from blood. This TCR was sampled from a man aged 45 to 65 in good health. V usage is TRBV24-1 and J usage is TRBJ1-1; 9 nucleotides line up with TRBD1. In DNA form, the CDR3 reads TGTGCCACCAGTGATGACAGGGGGAAAGCTTTCTTT. This encodes CATSDDRGKAFF.